This paragraph covers one T cell receptor beta chain sequence. These data originate in a study of blood T cell repertoires in COVID-19. In the authors' methods: Amplification from reference gene primers served as the basis for estimated nucleated cell counts. Sequencing was performed with immunoSEQ multiplex PCR; in TCRdb, only in-frame clones are kept and a portion is missing. V, J and clone size reflect that table, while D and trimming were determined from the DNA. This table has about 280,000 clones, roughly 85% appearing once. Per germline, CDR1 SGHRS and CDR2 YFSETQ. The length of the CDR3 is 13 residues. V gave up 0 bases and J gave up 3 bases, with 6 bases separating them.

The sequence came from a man in his fifties or sixties with active or convalescent COVID-19. Sequenced sample: peripheral blood. This sequence joins TRBV5-1 and TRBJ2-5; possibly TRBD1 for D (6 bases). The chain's CDR3 is CASSLGTEETQYF. Here the CDR3 DNA reads TGCGCCAGCAGCTTGGGGACAGAAGAGACCCAGTACTTC.